The TCR beta chain described here comes from a study of blood T cells in healthy people across ages. The V gene's germline CDR1 is MNHEY and CDR2 SMNVEV (reference sequence). The V and J ends lost 11 bases and 5 bases respectively, with 19 bases between them. The CDR3 extends over 15 amino acids. Sample-barcoded 5' priming and a J-beta primer mix drove a second PCR of roughly 6 to 12 cycles. TCRdb analysed the 5' RACE reads with MiXCR anew, one entry per CDR3 protein. The table shows around 2 million distinct CDR3 sequences, with about two fifths occurring only once. Specimen: blood. This clonotype was obtained from a human donor in good health. The rearrangement uses TRBV27 and TRBJ1-6; weak D call: TRBD1 (5 bases). CDR3 DNA sequence: TGTGCCCCCGAAGCATTTCCCAGGGATAATTCACCCCTCCACTTT. The encoded protein is CAPEAFPRDNSPLHF.